This TCR beta chain is drawn from a study of cytomegalovirus exposure and HLA in healthy donors. The study, taken as a whole, reports: There was a cluster of highly shared sequence variants that was likely a sequencing artifact. Cytomegalovirus association was assigned to about 180 TCR beta chains. Association of a missense DCLRE1C variant with TCR beta V- and J-gene trimming was reported in a later analysis.

The trim removed 7 bases at V and 0 bases at J, leaving 7 bases unmatched. Germline CDR1 and CDR2: MDHEN and SYDVKM. The CDR3 has 15 residues. This clone has only a few counts. Its target is unknown. PCR employed 60 Vbeta and 13 Jbeta primers. The method was immunoSEQ multiplex PCR; TCRdb's version includes in-frame clones alone and lacks a portion of them. This sample has around 200,000 clones, with approximately 86% found just once. The chain joins TRBV28 to TRBJ2-3; 7 bases map to TRBD2. The sequence was collected from a young woman in good health and CMV-seronegative. Source material: PBMCs. The CDR3 coding sequence is TGTGCCAGCAACCGACTAGCCCTAAGCACAGATACGCAGTATTTT. It translates to CASNRLALSTDTQYF.